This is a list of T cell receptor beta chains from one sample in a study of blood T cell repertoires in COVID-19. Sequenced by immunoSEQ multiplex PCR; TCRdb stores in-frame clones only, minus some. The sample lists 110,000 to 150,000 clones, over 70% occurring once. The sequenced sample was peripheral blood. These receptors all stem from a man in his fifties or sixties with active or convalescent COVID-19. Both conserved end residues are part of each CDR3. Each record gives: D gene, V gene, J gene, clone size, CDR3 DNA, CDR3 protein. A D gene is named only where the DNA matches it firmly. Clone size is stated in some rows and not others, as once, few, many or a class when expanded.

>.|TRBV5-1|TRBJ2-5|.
TGCGCCAGCAGCTTGAGCCTAGCCGAGACCCAGTACTTC
CASSLSLAETQYF
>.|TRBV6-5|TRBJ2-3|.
TGTGCCAGCAGGCCGGACAGTACCCTAGATACGCAGTATTTT
CASRPDSTLDTQYF
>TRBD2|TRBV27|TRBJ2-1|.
TGTGCCAGCGGCTTGGGACTAGCGGGAGTGGGTGAGCAGTTCTTC
CASGLGLAGVGEQFF
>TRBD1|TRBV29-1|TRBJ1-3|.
TGCAGCGCGAAGCGGACAGGGTCTGGAAACACCATATATTTT
CSAKRTGSGNTIYF
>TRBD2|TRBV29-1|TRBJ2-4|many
TGCAGCGTTGTGCTACTAGCGGGATCCGGCGGAAACATTCAGTACTTC
CSVVLLAGSGGNIQYF
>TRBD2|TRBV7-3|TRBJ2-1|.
TGTGCCAGCAGCCAGCGGGCGGGAGAAGTTAGAGGGAACAATGAGCAGTTCTTC
CASSQRAGEVRGNNEQFF
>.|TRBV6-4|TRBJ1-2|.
TGTGCCAGCAGTGACTCTAGAGCCTCCGGGGGCTACACCTTC
CASSDSRASGGYTF
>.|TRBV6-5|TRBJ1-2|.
TGTGCCTCCTCCGGACGGGAAGGCTACACCTTC
CASSGREGYTF
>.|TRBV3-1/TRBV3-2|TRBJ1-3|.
TGTGCCAGCAGCCAAGATTCGGGTACTGGAAACACCATATATTTT
CASSQDSGTGNTIYF
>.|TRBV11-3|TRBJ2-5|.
TGTGCCAGCAGCTTACCGGACAGCCAAGAGACCCAGTACTTC
CASSLPDSQETQYF
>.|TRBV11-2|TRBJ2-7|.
TGTGCCAGCAGCTTAGAGGGGGCCGCCTACGAGCAGTACTTC
CASSLEGAAYEQYF
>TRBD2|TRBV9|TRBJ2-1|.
TGTGCCAGCAGCGTAGCAAAGGGACCCCGGGCTAGCGGGAGCATTGAGCAGTTCTTC
CASSVAKGPRASGSIEQFF
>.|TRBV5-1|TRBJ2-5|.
TGCGCCAGCAGCTTGAGGGGCCAAGAGACCCAGTACTTC
CASSLRGQETQYF
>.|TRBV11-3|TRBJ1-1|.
TGTGCCAGCAGCCTCAGCGGCCAGAACACTGAAGCTTTCTTT
CASSLSGQNTEAFF
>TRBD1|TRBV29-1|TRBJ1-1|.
TGCAGCGTTGAGGGGACAGGTAGTTCGGAAAGGAACACTGAAGCTTTCTTT
CSVEGTGSSERNTEAFF
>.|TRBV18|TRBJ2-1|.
TGTGCCAGCTCACCTAGTAGGGGCGAAACGGCCCATGAGCAGTTCTTC
CASSPSRGETAHEQFF
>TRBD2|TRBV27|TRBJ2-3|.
TGTGCCAGCAGCCTTCCTACGGGAGGGCCAGCAGATACGCAGTATTTT
CASSLPTGGPADTQYF
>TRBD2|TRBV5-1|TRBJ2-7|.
TGCGCCAGCAGCTTGCAACTAGCGGGAGACCACGAGCAGTACTTC
CASSLQLAGDHEQYF
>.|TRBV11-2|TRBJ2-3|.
TGTGCCAGCAGCTTAGACCCGAGGGATACGCAGTATTTT
CASSLDPRDTQYF
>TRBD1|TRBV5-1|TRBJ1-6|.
TGCGCCAGCAGCGCCGGACAGGGCCTGGGGTCACCCCTCCACTTT
CASSAGQGLGSPLHF
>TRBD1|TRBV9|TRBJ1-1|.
TGTGCCAGCAGCCCAAGACAGGGCATTACTGTTGAGCGGAACACTGAAGCTTTCTTT
CASSPRQGITVERNTEAFF
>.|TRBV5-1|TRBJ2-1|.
TGCGCCAGCAGCTTGTGGTTGGGTGGGACTTATTCTTTGGCCTACAATGAGCAGTTCTTC
CASSLWLGGTYSLAYNEQFF
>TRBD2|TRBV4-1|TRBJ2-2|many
TGCGCCAGCAGCCCTCACCAAAGCGCGGGGGCCGGGGAGCTGTTTTTT
CASSPHQSAGAGELFF
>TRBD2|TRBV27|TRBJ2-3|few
TGTGCCAGCACCCGGACTAGCGGGAGAGGAACAGATACGCAGTATTTT
CASTRTSGRGTDTQYF
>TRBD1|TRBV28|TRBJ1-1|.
TGTGCCACCGAGGGGGACAGGGCCATGAACACTGAAGCTTTCTTT
CATEGDRAMNTEAFF
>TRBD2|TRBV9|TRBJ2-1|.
TGTGCCAGCAGCACCCATAGCGGGAGGTGGGACAATGAGCAGTTCTTC
CASSTHSGRWDNEQFF